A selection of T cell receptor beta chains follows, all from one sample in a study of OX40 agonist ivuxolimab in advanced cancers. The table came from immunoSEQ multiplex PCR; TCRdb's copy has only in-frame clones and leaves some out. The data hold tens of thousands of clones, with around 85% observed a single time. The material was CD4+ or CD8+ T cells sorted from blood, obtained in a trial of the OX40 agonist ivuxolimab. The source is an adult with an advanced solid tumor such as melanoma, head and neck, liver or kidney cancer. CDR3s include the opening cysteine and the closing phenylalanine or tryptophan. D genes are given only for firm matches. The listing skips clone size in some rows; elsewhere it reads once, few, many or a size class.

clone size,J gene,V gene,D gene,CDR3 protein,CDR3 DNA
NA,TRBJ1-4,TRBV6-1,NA,CASSEATGWGEKLFF,TGTGCCAGCAGTGAAGCAACGGGCTGGGGTGAAAAACTGTTTTTT
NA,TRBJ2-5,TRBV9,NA,CASSISTGGETQYF,TGTGCCAGCAGCATATCGACCGGAGGGGAGACCCAGTACTTC
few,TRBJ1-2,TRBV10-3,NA,CAIKDSATNYGYTF,TGTGCCATCAAGGACAGCGCGACTAACTATGGCTACACCTTC
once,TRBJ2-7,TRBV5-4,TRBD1,CASTIQGWSNEQYF,TGTGCCAGCACCATACAGGGGTGGAGCAACGAGCAGTACTTC
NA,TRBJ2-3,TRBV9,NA,CASSVGTSTDTQYF,TGTGCCAGCAGCGTAGGGACTAGCACAGATACGCAGTATTTT
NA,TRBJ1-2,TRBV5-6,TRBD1,CASSEDRGSYGYTF,TGTGCCAGCAGCGAGGACAGGGGGAGCTATGGCTACACCTTC
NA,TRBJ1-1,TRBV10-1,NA,CARTDNTEAFF,TGCGCCAGAACAGACAACACTGAAGCTTTCTTT
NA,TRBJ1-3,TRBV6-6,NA,CASSDNRYTGNTIYF,TGTGCCAGCAGTGACAACAGGTACACTGGAAACACCATATATTTT
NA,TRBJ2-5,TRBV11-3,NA,CASSPAGEGAQYF,TGTGCCAGCAGCCCAGCCGGTGAGGGGGCCCAGTACTTC
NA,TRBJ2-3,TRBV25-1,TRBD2,CASSLREADTQYF,TGTGCCAGCAGTTTGCGGGAGGCAGATACGCAGTATTTT
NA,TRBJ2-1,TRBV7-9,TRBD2,CASSITPGLAGGSVDEQFF,TGTGCCAGCAGCATAACCCCCGGACTAGCGGGAGGATCTGTCGATGAGCAGTTCTTC
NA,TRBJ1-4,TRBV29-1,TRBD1,CSATGAGNEKLFF,TGCAGCGCCACAGGGGCGGGGAATGAAAAACTGTTTTTT
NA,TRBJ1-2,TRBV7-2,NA,CASSLGGGIGNYGYTF,TGTGCCAGCAGCTTGGGAGGGGGTATCGGTAACTATGGCTACACCTTC
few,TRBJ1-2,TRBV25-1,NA,CASALAGGRGYTF,TGTGCCAGCGCCCTCGCGGGGGGTCGCGGCTACACCTTC
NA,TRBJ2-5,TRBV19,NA,CASRMTGPQETQYF,TGTGCCAGTAGAATGACCGGACCCCAAGAGACCCAGTACTTC
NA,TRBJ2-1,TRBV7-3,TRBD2,CASSSSGRALDEQFF,TGTGCCAGCAGCTCTAGCGGGAGGGCCTTGGATGAGCAGTTCTTC
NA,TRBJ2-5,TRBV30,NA,CAYQTGAGAKETQYF,TGTGCCTACCAAACCGGAGCAGGGGCGAAAGAGACCCAGTACTTC
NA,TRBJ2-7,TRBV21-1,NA,CASSKVIVTITYEQYF,TGTGCCAGCAGCAAAGTAATAGTCACCATCACCTACGAGCAGTACTTC
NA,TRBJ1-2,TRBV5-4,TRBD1,CASSLPTGTGVGTF,TGTGCCAGCAGCTTACCAACAGGGACAGGGGTTGGCACCTTC
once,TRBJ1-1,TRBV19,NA,CASSIAKDTEAFF,TGTGCCAGTAGTATAGCAAAAGACACTGAAGCTTTCTTT
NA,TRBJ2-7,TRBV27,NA,CASSPARGLSYEQYF,TGTGCCAGCAGCCCGGCACGGGGACTCTCCTACGAGCAGTACTTC
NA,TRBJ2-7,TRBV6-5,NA,CASSYPGAQYF,TGTGCCAGCAGTTACCCTGGGGCGCAGTACTTC
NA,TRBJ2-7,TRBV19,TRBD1,CASSRQGANEQYF,TGTGCCAGTAGTAGGCAGGGGGCAAACGAGCAGTACTTC
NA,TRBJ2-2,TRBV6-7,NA,CASRSGELFF,TGTGCCAGCAGGAGCGGGGAGCTGTTTTTT